This TCR beta chain was documented in a study of T cell clones after liver transplantation (dated by TCRdb to about 2019). For the wider study: The samples were obtained from ITN030ST, a randomized trial that attempted immunosuppression withdrawal within 2 years after liver transplantation. Until randomization at 12-24 months post-transplant, subjects were given standard immunosuppression, with no induction therapy. Of the 8 liver transplant recipients making up the studied cohort, 3 were classified as tolerant and 5 as non-tolerant. After a pre-transplant mixed lymphocyte reaction, TCRbeta sequencing was used to pinpoint donor-reactive T cell clones, which were subsequently tracked in post-transplant blood. Third party-reactive TCRbeta sequences from pre-transplant MLRs were also identified as an antigen-independent comparator for donor-reactive sequences. Tolerance was defined as complete immunosuppression withdrawal for at least one year with no rise in liver enzymes beyond twice the upper limit of normal. Three of the eight recipients were HCV-positive; the others were transplanted for non-autoimmune, non-viral indications. Blood samples were collected pre-transplant, then pre-randomization ahead of withdrawal, and finally post-randomization once withdrawal had either been completed or failed.

Unstimulated PBMCs, after thawing, were stained for CD3, CD4 and CD8 and then FACS-sorted into CD3+CD4+ and CD3+CD8+ populations. All 8 studied subjects were randomized to withdrawal of immunosuppression. The Qiagen DNeasy Blood and Tissue Kit was used to isolate genomic DNA. Looking up the germline V gene yields CDR1 SGHVS and CDR2 FNYEAQ. At the junction V is shortened by 2 bases and J by 5 bases, with 15 bases in between. Taken from cysteine to phenylalanine, the CDR3 has 15 residues. Only CDR3 DNA is held: 45 bases, read in frame from base 1. Beyond this particular receptor, the publication reports: After accounting for repertoire turnover, donor-reactive detection was significantly reduced in 7 of 8 subjects for CD4 and 8 of 8 for CD8. Without allograft tissue specimens, donor-reactive T cells may have migrated into the graft rather than being deleted. The decline in donor-reactive sequences exceeded the decline in third party-reactive sequences, suggesting partial antigen-specific deletion that was unrelated to withdrawal success. Conclusions were preliminary, limited by small, heterogeneous patient numbers and non-standardized post-transplant time points. In two subjects, low numbers of available donor cells limited the measurable donor-reactive repertoire. In 5 of 8 subjects, regardless of tolerance or HCV status, circulating donor-reactive CD4 TCRbeta sequences dropped significantly post-transplant.

Using immunoSEQ, frozen genomic DNA was subjected to high-throughput TCRbeta CDR3 sequencing, a process that included PCR amplification, mapping, bias correction and internal controls. Under the source paper's analysis protocol: Only productive rearrangements were retained, and each unique TCRbeta sequence was defined by its CDR3 nucleotide sequence together with its V and J gene. Donor-reactive sequences required at least 5-fold expansion in CFSE-low cells versus unstimulated pre-transplant cells and at least 0.01% frequency. To ensure at least 90% detection power, minimum frequency thresholds were set for each subject based on that subject's lowest-template unstimulated sample. Repertoire turnover was measured by Jensen-Shannon divergence between the top 1000 TCRbeta sequences post- and pre-transplant. Changes in detection of donor-reactive sequences were assessed with two-sided Fisher's exact tests. This is the immuneACCESS table as TCRdb keeps it, with only in-frame sequences that have V and J called. A part of the clones is gone; compared with another copy, unresolved V genes explain less than half, and the rest is unexplained. For V, J and clone size, that table is used; D and trimming come from the DNA. The sample table lists more than 75,000 clones, about 84% of them with a count of one. The top ten hold less than 0.6% of the sample.

Concerning this clone itself: Its binding antigen is unknown. Per-base qualities were not stored, and no clone one base away is much larger.

The sample consisted of CD4+ T cells from blood, taken approximately 3.5 years after liver transplant. The TCR comes from a human patient who received a liver transplant. Some T cells seen after a transplant may have their origin in the graft donor. Rearrangement joined TRBV7-6 to TRBJ2-5, and perhaps TRBD1 as D gene, on 6 matching bases. The CDR3 region has the sequence CASSLSQQGWETQYF. The bases are TGTGCCAGCAGCTTAAGTCAACAGGGTTGGGAGACCCAGTACTTC. The CDR3, completed at both ends by the reference TRBV7-6 and TRBJ2-5 genes, gives the full variable domain GAGVSQSPRYKVTKRGQDVALRCDPISGHVSLYWYRQALGQGPEFLTYFNYEAQQDKSGLPNDRFSAERPEGSISTLTIQRTEQRDSAMYRCASSLSQQGWETQYFGPGTRLLVL.